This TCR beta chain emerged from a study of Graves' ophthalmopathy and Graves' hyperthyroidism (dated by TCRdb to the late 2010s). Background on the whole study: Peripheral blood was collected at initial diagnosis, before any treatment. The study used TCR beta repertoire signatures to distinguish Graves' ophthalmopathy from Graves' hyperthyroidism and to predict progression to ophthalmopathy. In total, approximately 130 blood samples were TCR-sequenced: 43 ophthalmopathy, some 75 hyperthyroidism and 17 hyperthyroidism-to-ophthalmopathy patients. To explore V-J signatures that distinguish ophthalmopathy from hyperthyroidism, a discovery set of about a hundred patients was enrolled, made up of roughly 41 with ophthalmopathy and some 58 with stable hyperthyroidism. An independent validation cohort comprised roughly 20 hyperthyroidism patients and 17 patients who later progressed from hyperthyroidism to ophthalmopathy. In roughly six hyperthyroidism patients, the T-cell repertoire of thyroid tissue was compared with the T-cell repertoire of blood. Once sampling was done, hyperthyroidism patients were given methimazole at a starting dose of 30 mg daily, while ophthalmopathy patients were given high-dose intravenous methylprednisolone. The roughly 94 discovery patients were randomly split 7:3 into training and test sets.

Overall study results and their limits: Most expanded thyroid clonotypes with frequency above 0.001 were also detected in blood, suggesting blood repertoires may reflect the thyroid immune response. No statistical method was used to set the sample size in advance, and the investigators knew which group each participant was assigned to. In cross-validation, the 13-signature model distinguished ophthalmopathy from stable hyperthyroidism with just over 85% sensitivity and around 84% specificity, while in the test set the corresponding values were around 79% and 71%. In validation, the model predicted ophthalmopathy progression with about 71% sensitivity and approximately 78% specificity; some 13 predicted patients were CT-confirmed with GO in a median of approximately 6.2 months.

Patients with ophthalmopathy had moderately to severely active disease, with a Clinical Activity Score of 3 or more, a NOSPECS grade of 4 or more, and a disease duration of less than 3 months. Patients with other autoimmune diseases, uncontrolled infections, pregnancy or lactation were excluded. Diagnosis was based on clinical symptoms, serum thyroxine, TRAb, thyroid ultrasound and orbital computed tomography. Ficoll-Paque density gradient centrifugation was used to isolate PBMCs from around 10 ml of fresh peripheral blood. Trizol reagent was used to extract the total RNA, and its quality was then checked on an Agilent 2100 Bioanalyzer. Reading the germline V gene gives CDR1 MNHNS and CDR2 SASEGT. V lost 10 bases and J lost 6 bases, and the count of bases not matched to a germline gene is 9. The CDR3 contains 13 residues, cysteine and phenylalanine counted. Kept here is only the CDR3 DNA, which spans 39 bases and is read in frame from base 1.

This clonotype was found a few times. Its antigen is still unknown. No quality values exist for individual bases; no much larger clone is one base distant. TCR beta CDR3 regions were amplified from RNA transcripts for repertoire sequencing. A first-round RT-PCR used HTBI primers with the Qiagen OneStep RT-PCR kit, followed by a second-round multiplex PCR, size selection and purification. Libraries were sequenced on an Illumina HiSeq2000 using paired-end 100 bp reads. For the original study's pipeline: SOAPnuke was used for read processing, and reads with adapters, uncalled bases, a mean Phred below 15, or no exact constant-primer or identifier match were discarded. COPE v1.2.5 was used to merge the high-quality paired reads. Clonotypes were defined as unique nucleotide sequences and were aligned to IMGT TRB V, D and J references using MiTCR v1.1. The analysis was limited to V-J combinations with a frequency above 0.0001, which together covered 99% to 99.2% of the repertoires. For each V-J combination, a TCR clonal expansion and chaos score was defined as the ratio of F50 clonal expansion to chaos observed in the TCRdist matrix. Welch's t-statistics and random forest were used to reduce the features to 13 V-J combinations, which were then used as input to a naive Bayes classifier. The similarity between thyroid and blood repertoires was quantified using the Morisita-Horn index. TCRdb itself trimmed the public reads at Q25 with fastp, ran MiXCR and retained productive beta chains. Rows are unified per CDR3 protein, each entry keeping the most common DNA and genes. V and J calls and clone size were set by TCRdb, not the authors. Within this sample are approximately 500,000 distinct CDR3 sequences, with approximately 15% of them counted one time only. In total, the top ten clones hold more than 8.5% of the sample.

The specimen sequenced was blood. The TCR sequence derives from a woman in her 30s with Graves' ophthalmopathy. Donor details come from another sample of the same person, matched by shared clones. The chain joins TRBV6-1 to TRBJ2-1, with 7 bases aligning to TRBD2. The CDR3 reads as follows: CATSAGRFNEQFF. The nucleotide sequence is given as TGTGCCACTTCAGCGGGAAGGTTCAATGAGCAGTTCTTC.